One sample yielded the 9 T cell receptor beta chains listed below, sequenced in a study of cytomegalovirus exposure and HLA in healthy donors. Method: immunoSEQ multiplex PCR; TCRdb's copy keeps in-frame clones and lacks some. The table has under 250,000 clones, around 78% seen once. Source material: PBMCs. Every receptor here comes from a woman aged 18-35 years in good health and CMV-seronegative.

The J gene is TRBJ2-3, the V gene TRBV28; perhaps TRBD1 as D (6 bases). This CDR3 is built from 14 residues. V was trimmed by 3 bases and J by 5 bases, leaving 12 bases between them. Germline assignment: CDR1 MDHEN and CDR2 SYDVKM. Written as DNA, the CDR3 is TGTGCCAGCAGTTTTCCGGACAGTAAAGATACGCAGTATTTT. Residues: CASSFPDSKDTQYF.

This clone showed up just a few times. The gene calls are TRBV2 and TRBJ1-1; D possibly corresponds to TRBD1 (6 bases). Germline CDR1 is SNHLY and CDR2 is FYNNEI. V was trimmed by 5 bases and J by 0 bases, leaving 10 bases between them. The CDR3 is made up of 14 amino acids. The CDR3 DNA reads TGTGCCAGCAGTAAACAGGGAATGAACACTGAAGCTTTCTTT. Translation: CASSKQGMNTEAFF.

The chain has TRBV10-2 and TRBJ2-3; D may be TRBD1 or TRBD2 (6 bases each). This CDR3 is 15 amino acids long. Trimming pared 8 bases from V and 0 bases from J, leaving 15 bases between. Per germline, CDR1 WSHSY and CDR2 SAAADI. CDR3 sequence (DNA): TGCGCCAGCTTAGGAGGGGGTGGTAGCACAGATACGCAGTATTTT. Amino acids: CASLGGGGSTDTQYF.

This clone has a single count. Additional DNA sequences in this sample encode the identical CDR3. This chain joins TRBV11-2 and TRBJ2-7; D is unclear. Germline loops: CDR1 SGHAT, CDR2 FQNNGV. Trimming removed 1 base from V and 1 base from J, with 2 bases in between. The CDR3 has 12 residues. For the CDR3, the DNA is TGTGCCAGCAGCTTAGGATCCTACGAGCAGTACTTC. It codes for CASSLGSYEQYF.

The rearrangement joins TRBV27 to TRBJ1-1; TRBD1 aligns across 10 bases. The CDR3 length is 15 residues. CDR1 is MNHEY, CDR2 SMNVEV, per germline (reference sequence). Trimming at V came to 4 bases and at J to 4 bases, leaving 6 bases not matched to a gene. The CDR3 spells CASSYVRDRGTEAFF. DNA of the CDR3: TGTGCCAGCAGTTACGTCCGGGACAGGGGCACTGAAGCTTTCTTT.

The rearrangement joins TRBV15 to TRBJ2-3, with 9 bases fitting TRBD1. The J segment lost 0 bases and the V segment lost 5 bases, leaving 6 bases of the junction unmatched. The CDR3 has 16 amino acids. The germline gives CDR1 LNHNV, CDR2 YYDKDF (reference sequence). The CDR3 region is CATSGRTGASTDTQYF. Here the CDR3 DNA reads TGTGCCACCAGCGGGAGGACAGGGGCTAGCACAGATACGCAGTATTTT.

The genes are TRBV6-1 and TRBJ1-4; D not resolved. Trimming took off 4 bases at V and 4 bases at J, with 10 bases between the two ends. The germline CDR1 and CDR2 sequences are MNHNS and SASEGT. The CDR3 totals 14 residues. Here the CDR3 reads CASSATDDNEKLFF. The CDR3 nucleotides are TGTGCCAGCAGTGCGACGGACGATAATGAAAAACTGTTTTTT.

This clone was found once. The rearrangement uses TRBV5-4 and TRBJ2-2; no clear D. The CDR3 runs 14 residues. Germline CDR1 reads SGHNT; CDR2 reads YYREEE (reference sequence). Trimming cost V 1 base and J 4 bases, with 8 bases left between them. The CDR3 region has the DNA TGTGCCAGCAGCTTGTACGATGGCACCGGGGAGCTGTTTTTT. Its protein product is CASSLYDGTGELFF.

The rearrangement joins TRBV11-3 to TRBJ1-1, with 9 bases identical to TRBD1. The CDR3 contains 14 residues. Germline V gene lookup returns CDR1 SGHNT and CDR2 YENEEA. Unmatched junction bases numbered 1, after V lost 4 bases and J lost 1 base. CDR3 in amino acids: CASSSGQGNTEAFF. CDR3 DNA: TGTGCCAGCAGCTCGGGACAGGGGAACACTGAAGCTTTCTTT.